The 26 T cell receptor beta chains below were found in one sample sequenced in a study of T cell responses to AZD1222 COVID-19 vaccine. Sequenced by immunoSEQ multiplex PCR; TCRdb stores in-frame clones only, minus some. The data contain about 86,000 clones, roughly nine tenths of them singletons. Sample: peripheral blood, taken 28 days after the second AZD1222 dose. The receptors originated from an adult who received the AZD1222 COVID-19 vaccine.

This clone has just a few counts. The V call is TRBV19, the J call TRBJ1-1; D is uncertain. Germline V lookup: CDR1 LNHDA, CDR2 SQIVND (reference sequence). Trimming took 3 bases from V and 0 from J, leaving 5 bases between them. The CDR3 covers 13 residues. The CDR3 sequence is CASSIQLNTEAFF. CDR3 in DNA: TGTGCCAGTAGTATCCAACTGAACACTGAAGCTTTCTTT.

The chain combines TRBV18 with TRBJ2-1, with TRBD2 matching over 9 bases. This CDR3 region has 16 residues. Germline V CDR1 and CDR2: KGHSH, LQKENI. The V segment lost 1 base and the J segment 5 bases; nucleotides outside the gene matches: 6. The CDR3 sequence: CASSPLASSGDNEQFF. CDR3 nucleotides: TGTGCCAGCTCACCACTTGCTTCTAGCGGGGACAATGAGCAGTTCTTC.

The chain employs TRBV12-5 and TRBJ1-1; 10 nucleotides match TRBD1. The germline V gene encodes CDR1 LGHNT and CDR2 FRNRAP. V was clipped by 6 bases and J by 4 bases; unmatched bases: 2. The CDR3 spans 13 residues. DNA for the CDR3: TGTGCTAGTGGACGGGACAGGGGCACTGAAGCTTTCTTT. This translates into CASGRDRGTEAFF.

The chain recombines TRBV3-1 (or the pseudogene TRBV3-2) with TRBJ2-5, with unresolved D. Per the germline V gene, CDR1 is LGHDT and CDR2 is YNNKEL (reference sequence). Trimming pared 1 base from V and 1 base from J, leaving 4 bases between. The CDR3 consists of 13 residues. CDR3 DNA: TGTGCCAGCAGCCAAGGGCCCCAAGAGACCCAGTACTTC. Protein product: CASSQGPQETQYF.

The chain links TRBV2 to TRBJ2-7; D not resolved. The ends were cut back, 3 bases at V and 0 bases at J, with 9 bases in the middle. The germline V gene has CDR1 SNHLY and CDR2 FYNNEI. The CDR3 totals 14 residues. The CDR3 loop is CASSDRTSSYEQYV. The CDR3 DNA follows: TGTGCCAGCAGTGACAGGACGAGCTCCTACGAGCAGTACGTC.

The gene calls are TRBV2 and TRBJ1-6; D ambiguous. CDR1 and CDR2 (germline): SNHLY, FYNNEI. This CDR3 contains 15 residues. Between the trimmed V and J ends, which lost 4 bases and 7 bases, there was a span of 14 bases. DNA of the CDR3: TGTGCCAGCAGTGTGAACGCCCCTGGGAATTCACCCCTCCACTTT. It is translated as CASSVNAPGNSPLHF.

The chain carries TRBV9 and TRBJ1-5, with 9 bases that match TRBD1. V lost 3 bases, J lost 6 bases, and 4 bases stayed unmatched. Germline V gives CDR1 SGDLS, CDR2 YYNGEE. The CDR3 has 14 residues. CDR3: CASSGTGGGQPQHF. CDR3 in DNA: TGTGCCAGCAGCGGAACAGGGGGCGGTCAGCCCCAGCATTTT.

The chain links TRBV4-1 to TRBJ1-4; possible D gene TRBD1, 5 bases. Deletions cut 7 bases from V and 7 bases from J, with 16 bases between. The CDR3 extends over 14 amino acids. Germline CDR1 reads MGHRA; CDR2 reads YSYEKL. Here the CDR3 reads CASTEPGVGEKLFF. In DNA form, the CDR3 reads TGCGCCAGCACCGAGCCGGGGGTTGGTGAAAAACTGTTTTTT.

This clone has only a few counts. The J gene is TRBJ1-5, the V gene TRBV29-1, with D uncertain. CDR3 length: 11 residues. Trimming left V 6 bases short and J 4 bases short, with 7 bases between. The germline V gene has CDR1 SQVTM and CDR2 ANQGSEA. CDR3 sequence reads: CSVGNNQPQHF. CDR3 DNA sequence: TGCAGCGTCGGGAATAATCAGCCCCAGCATTTT.

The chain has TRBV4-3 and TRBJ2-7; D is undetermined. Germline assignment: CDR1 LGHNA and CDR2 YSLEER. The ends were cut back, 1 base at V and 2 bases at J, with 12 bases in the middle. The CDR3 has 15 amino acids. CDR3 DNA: TGCGCCAGCAGCCAAGGTCCGATGCTTACCTACGAGCAGTACTTC. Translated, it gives CASSQGPMLTYEQYF.

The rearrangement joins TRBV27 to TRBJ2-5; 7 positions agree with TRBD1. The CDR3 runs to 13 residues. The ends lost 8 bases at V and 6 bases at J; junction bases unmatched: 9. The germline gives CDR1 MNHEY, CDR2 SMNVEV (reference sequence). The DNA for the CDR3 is TGTGCCAGCTCGAACAGGGGACAGCAGACCCAGTACTTC. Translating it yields CASSNRGQQTQYF.

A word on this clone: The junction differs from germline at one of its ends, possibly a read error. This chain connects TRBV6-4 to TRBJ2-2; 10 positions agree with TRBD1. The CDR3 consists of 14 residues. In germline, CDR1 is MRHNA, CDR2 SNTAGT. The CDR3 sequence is CASGDRGHTGELFF. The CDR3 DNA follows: TGTGCCAGCGGTGACAGGGGGCACACCGGGGAGCTGTTTTTT.

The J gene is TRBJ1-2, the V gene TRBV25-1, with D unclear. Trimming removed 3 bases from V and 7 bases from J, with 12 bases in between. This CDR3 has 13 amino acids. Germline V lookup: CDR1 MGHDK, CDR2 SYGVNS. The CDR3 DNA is TGTGCCAGCAGTGACAACCTCCCGGGTGGCTACACCTTC. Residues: CASSDNLPGGYTF.

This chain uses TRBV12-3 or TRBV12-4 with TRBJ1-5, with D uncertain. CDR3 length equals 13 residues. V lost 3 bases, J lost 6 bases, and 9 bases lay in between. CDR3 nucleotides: TGTGCCAGCAGTTTTGGGGAAAGTCAGCCCCAGCATTTT. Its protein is CASSFGESQPQHF.

In DNA form, the CDR3 reads TGCGCCAGCAGCCAAGAAGGAAGCTTGAGACCAGATGAAAAACTGTTTTTT. Its protein is CASSQEGSLRPDEKLFF. This chain links TRBV4-1 with TRBJ1-4; D remains ambiguous. There are 17 residues in the CDR3. Germline V gene lookup returns CDR1 MGHRA and CDR2 YSYEKL. V dropped 0 bases and J dropped 6 bases, with 17 bases sitting between them.

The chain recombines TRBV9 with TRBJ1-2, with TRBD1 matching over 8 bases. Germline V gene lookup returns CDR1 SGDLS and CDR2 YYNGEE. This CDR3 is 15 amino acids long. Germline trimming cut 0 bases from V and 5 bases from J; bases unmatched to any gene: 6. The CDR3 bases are TGTGCCAGCAGCGTAGACCAGGGGGCCGGATATGGCTACACCTTC. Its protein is CASSVDQGAGYGYTF.

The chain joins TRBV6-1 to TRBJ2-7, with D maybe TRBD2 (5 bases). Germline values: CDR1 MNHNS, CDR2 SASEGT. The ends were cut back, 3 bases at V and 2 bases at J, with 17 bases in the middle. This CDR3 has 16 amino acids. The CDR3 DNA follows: TGTGCCAGCAGTGAGTTTCCCCTTGGCGGGCCCTACGAGCAGTACGTC. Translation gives CASSEFPLGGPYEQYV.

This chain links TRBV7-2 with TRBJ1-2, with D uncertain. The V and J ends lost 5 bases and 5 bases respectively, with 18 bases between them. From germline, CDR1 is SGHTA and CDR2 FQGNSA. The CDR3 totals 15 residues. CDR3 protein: CASSHGEKTRYGYTF. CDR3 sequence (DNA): TGTGCCAGCAGCCACGGGGAGAAAACCCGATATGGCTACACCTTC.

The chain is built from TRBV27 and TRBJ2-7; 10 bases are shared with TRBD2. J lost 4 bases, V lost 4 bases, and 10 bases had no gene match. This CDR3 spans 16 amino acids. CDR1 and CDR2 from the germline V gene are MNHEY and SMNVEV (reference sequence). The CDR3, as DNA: TGTGCCAGCAGTTCCTCGGGGCTAGCGGGGGAGTACGAGCAGTACTTC. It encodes CASSSSGLAGEYEQYF.

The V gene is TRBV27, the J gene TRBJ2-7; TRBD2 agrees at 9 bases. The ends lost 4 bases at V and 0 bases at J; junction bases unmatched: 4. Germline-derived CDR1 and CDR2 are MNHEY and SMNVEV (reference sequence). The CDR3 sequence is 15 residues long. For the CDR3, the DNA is TGTGCCAGCAGTTACAGCGGGGGGCCCTCCTACGAGCAGTACGTC. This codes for CASSYSGGPSYEQYV.

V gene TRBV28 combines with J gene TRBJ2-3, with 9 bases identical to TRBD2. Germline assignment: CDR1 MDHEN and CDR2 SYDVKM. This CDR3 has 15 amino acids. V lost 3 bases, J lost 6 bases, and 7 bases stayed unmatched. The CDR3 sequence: CASSFPAGGVDTQYF. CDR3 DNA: TGTGCCAGCAGTTTCCCGGCGGGGGGGGTTGATACGCAGTATTTT.

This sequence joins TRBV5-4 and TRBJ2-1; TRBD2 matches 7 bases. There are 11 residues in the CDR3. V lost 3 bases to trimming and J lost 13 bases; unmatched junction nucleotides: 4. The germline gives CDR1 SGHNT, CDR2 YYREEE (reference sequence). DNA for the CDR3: TGTGCCAGCAGCTCGAGCGGGACCCAGTTCTTC. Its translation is CASSSSGTQFF.

CDR3 region: CASRRLAVTPRDTQYF. CDR3 DNA: TGTGCCAGCAGACGACTAGCGGTCACCCCGCGGGATACGCAGTATTTT. The gene calls are TRBV27 and TRBJ2-3; 9 bases fit TRBD2. This CDR3 spans 16 amino acids. After removal of 6 bases from V and 6 bases from J, the junction contained 13 bases not matched to a gene. Germline CDR1 is MNHEY and CDR2 is SMNVEV (reference sequence).

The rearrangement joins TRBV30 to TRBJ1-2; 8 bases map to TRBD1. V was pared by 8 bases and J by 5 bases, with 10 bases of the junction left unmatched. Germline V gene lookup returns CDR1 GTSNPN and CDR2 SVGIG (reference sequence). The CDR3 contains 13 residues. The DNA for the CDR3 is TGTGCCCGTGACGGACAGGGAGGGTATGGCTACACCTTC. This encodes CARDGQGGYGYTF.

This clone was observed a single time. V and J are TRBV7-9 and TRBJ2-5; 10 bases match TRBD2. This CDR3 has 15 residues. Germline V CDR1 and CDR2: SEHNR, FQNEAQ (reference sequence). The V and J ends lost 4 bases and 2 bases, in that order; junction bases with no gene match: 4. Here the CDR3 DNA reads TGTGCCAGCAGCTCGGGACTAGCGCTGCAAGAGACCCAGTACTTC. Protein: CASSSGLALQETQYF.

This CDR3 is CATSRTGSTDTQYF. Here the CDR3 DNA reads TGTGCCACCAGCAGGACAGGGAGCACAGATACGCAGTATTTT. The V gene is TRBV15, the J gene TRBJ2-3; 7 nucleotides match TRBD1. The V segment lost 3 bases and the J segment 0 bases; nucleotides outside the gene matches: 0. Germline assignment: CDR1 LNHNV and CDR2 YYDKDF (reference sequence). The CDR3 spans 14 residues.